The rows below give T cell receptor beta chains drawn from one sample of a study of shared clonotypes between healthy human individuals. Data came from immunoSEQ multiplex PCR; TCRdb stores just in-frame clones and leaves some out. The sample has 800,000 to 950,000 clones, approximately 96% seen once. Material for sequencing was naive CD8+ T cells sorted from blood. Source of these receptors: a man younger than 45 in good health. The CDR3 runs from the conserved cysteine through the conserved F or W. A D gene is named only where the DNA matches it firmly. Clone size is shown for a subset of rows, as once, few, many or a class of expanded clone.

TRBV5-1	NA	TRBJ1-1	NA	CASREGGTEAFF	TGCGCCAGCAGAGAGGGTGGCACTGAAGCTTTCTTT
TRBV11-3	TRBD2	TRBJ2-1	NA	CASSLVGRGVYEQFF	TGTGCCAGCAGCTTAGTCGGGAGGGGGGTCTATGAGCAGTTCTTC
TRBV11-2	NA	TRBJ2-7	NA	CASSSLGRREQYF	TGTGCCAGCAGCTCCCTAGGGCGGCGCGAGCAGTACTTC
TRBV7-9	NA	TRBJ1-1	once	CASSRADTEAFF	TGTGCCAGCAGCCGCGCCGACACTGAAGCTTTCTTT
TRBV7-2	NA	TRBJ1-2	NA	CASSIPGSGYTF	TGTGCCAGCAGCATCCCAGGGTCGGGCTACACCTTC
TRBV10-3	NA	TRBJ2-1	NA	CAIRDSYNEQFF	TGTGCCATCAGGGACAGCTACAATGAGCAGTTCTTC
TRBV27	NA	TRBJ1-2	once	CASGRPTGYTF	TGTGCCAGCGGCCGCCCAACTGGCTACACCTTC
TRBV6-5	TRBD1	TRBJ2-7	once	CASSYGAGGVYEQYF	TGTGCCAGCAGTTACGGGGCAGGGGGAGTGTACGAGCAGTACTTC
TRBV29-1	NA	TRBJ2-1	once	CSVDPVLGESPTNNEQFF	TGCAGCGTTGACCCCGTATTAGGGGAGTCCCCTACCAACAATGAGCAGTTCTTC
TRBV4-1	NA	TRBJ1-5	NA	CASSPAIEFNQPQHF	TGCGCCAGCAGCCCCGCTATTGAGTTCAATCAGCCCCAGCATTTT
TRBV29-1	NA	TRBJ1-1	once	CSTKGMNTEAFF	TGCAGCACAAAGGGAATGAACACTGAAGCTTTCTTT
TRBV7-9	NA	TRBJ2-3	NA	CASTLRDSTDTQYF	TGTGCCAGCACCCTCCGGGACAGCACAGATACGCAGTATTTT
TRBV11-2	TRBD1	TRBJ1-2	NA	CASSGQDRGYGYTF	TGTGCCAGCAGCGGCCAGGACAGGGGCTATGGCTACACCTTC
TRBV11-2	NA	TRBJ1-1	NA	CASSLAVDLNTEAFF	TGTGCCAGCAGCTTAGCGGTAGACTTGAACACTGAAGCTTTCTTT
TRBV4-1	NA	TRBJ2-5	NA	CASSQGPGQSQETQYF	TGCGCCAGCAGCCAAGGACCGGGACAAAGCCAAGAGACCCAGTACTTC
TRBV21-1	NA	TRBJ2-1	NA	CASSGLAGLERTYNEQFF	TGTGCCAGCAGCGGACTAGCGGGACTCGAACGAACCTACAATGAGCAGTTCTTC
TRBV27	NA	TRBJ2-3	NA	CASLRGDTQYF	TGTGCCAGCCTACGGGGCGATACGCAGTATTTT
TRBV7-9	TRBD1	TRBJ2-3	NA	CASSYQGADSDTQYF	TGTGCCAGCAGCTACCAGGGGGCTGACTCAGATACGCAGTATTTT
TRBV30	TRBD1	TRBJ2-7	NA	CAWAQGNNYEQYF	TGTGCCTGGGCACAGGGGAACAACTACGAGCAGTACTTC
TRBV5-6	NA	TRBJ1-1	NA	CASSLVAATEAFF	TGTGCCAGCAGCTTGGTGGCAGCCACTGAAGCTTTCTTT
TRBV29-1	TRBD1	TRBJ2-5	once	CSVDAYRGDETQYF	TGCAGCGTTGACGCCTACAGGGGGGACGAGACCCAGTACTTC
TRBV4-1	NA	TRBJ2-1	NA	CASSETEGRNEQFF	TGCGCCAGCAGCGAGACGGAAGGACGCAATGAGCAGTTCTTC
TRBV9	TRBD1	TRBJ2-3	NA	CASSVRDRGLSDTQYF	TGTGCCAGCAGCGTCCGGGACAGGGGGTTGTCAGATACGCAGTATTTT
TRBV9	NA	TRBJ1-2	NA	CASSVRPGRGYGYTF	TGTGCCAGCAGCGTACGGCCGGGTAGAGGCTATGGCTACACCTTC
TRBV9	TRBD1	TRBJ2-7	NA	CASSVTLTGGRYEQYF	TGTGCCAGCAGCGTAACTTTGACAGGGGGCCGGTACGAGCAGTACTTC
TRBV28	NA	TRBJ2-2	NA	CASSSSRMGAPANTGELFF	TGTGCCAGCAGTTCCTCTAGGATGGGGGCCCCCGCGAACACCGGGGAGCTGTTTTTT
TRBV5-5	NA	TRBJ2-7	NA	CASSSSYDSNYEQYF	TGTGCCAGCAGCTCTTCTTACGATAGTAACTACGAGCAGTACTTC
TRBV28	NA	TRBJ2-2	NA	CASSLIAGTQTGELFF	TGTGCCAGCAGTTTAATCGCCGGGACCCAAACCGGGGAGCTGTTTTTT
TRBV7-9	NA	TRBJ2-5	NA	CASRGETQYF	TGTGCCAGCAGAGGGGAGACCCAGTACTTC
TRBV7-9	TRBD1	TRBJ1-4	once	CASTGQGNEKLFF	TGTGCCAGCACCGGACAGGGGAATGAAAAACTGTTTTTT
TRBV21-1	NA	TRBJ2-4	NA	CASTLDEREPKNIQYF	TGTGCCAGCACCCTAGACGAGCGGGAGCCCAAAAACATTCAGTACTTC
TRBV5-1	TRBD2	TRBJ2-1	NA	CASSLAVAGLYNEQFF	TGCGCCAGCAGCTTGGCCGTAGCGGGATTATACAATGAGCAGTTCTTC
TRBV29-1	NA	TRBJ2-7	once	CSVFNRDSYEQYF	TGCAGCGTTTTCAACCGGGACTCCTACGAGCAGTACTTC